This TCR beta chain is drawn from a study of OX40 agonist ivuxolimab in advanced cancers. Clones were read by immunoSEQ multiplex PCR, and TCRdb kept only the in-frame ones, dropping some. The sample carries 100,000 or so clones, 85% to 90% recorded once. On this clone: The junction differs from germline at one of its ends, possibly a read error.

Source: CD4+ or CD8+ T cells sorted from blood, taken in a trial of the OX40 agonist ivuxolimab. The clonotype was recovered from an adult with an advanced solid tumor such as melanoma, head and neck, liver or kidney cancer.

The CDR3 sequence is CASSPRTGEKLFF. The CDR3 DNA sequence: TGTGCTAGCAGCCCCCGGACAGGGGAAAAACTGTTTTTT. This sequence joins TRBV7-7 and TRBJ1-4; 8 nucleotides line up with TRBD1. From germline, CDR1 is SSHAT and CDR2 FNYEAQ (reference sequence). This CDR3 region has 13 residues.